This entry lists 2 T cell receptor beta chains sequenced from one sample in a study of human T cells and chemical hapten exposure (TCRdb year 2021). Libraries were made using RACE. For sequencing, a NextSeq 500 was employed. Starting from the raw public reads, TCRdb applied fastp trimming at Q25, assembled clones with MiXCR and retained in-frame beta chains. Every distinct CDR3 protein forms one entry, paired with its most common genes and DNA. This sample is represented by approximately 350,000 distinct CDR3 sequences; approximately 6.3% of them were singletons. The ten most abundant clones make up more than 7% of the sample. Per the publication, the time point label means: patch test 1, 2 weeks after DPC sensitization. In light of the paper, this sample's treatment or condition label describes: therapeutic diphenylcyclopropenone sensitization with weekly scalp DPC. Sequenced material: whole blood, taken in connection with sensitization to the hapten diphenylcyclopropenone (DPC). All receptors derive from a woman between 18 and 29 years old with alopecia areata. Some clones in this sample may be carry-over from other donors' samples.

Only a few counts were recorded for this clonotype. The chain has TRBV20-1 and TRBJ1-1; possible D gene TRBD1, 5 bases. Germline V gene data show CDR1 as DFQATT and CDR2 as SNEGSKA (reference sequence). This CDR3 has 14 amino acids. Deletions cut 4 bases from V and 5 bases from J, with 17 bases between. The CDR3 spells CSANAGRESTEAFF. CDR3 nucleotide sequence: TGCAGTGCTAATGCAGGGAGGGAATCGACTGAAGCTTTCTTT.

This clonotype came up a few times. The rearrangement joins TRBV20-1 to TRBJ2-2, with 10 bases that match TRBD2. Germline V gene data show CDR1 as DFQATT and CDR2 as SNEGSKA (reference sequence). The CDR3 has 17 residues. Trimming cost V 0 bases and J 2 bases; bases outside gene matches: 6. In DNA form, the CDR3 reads TGCAGTGCTAGAGATCCCGGACTAGCGGAAAACACCGGGGAGCTGTTTTTT. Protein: CSARDPGLAENTGELFF.